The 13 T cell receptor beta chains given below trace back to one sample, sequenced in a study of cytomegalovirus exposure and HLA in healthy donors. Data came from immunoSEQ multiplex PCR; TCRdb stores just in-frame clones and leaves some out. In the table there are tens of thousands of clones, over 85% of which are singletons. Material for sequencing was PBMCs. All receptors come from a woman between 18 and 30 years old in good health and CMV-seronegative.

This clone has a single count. The CDR3 spells CASSLAEGRDGYGYTF. The CDR3 DNA follows: TGTGCCAGCAGCTTAGCGGAGGGCAGGGATGGCTATGGCTACACCTTC. The chain recombines TRBV7-9 with TRBJ1-2; a possible D gene is TRBD1 (5 bases). CDR3 length: 16 residues. Trimming cost V 0 bases and J 4 bases, with 15 bases left between them. CDR1 SEHNR and CDR2 FQNEAQ come from the germline V gene (reference sequence). The whole variable domain, remainder taken from reference TRBV7-9 and TRBJ1-2, is DTGVSQNPRHKITKRGQNVTFRCDPISEHNRLYWYRQTLGQGPEFLTYFQNEAQLEKSRLLSDRFSAERPKGSFSTLEIQRTEQGDSAMYLCASSLAEGRDGYGYTFGSGTRLTVV.

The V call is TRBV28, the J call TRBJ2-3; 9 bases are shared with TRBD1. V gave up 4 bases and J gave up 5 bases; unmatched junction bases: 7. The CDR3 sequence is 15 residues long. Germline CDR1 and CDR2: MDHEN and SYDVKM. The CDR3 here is CASSYGQGSGDTQYF. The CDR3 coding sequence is TGTGCCAGCAGTTATGGACAGGGGTCGGGAGATACGCAGTATTTT.

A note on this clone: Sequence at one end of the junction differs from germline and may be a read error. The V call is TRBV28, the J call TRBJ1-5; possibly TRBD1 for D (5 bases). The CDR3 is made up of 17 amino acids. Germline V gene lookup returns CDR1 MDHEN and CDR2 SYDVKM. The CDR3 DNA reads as TGTGCCAGCAGTATATGGGGGGGGTATCTCGGCAATCAGCCCCAGCATTTT. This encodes CASSIWGGYLGNQPQHF.

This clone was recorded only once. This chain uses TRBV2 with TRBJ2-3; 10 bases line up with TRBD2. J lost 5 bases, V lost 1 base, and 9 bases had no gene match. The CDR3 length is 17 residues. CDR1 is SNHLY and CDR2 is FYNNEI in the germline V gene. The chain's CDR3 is CASSEGTSGDMVDTQYF. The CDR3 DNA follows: TGTGCCAGCAGTGAAGGAACTAGCGGGGACATGGTAGATACGCAGTATTTT.

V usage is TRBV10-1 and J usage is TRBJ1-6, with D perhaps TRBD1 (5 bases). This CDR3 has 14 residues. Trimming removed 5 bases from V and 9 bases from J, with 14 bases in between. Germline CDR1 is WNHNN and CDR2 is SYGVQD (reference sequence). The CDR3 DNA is TGCGCCAGCAGTAAGGACAAGTCTTTTTCACCCCTCCACTTT. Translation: CASSKDKSFSPLHF.

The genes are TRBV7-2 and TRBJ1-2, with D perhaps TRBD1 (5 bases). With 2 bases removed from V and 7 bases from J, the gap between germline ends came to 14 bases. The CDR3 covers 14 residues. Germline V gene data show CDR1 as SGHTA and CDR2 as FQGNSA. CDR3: CASSLMGQTTGYTF. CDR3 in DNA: TGTGCCAGCAGCTTAATGGGGCAGACCACTGGCTACACCTTC.

CDR3 nucleotides: TGTGCCATCCGGGACAGGGGGCTTTACGAGCAGTACTTC. It translates to CAIRDRGLYEQYF. V is TRBV10-3 and J is TRBJ2-7; 12 positions agree with TRBD1. J was trimmed by 4 bases and V by 8 bases; bases with no gene match: 3. This CDR3 has 13 amino acids. Germline values: CDR1 ENHRY, CDR2 SYGVKD.

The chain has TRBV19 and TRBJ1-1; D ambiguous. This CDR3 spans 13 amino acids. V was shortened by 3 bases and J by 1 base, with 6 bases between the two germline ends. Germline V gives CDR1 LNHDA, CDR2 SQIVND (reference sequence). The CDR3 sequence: CASSMSGNTEAFF. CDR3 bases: TGTGCCAGTAGTATGAGTGGGAACACTGAAGCTTTCTTT. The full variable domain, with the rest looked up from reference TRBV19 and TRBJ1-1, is DGGITQSPKYLFRKEGQNVTLSCEQNLNHDAMYWYRQDPGQGLRLIYYSQIVNDFQKGDIAEGYSVSREKKESFPLTVTSAQKNPTAFYLCASSMSGNTEAFFGQGTRLTVV.

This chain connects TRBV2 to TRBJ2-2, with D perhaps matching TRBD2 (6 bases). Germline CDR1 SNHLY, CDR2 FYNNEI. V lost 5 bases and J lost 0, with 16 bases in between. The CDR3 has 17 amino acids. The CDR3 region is CASSPLGGTSNTGELFF. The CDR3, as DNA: TGTGCCAGCAGTCCTCTCGGGGGAACATCGAACACCGGGGAGCTGTTTTTT.

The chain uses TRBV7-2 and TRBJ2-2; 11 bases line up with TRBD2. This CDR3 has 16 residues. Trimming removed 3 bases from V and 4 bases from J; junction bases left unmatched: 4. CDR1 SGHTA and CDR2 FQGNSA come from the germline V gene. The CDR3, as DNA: TGTGCCAGCAGCTTTAGCGGGGGGGCCCTCACCGGGGAGCTGTTTTTT. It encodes CASSFSGGALTGELFF.

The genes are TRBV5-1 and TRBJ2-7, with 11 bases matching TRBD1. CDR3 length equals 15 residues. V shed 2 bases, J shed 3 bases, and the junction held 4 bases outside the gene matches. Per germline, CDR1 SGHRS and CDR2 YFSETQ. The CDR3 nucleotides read TGCGCCAGCAGCTTACAGGGACAGGGGGGCTACGAGCAGTACTTC. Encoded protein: CASSLQGQGGYEQYF.

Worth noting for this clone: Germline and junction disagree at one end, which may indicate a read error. The DNA of the CDR3 is TGTGCTAGCAGCCCAGGGAACCAAGAGACCCAGTACTTC. It specifies CASSPGNQETQYF. The chain uses TRBV7-7 and TRBJ2-5; perhaps TRBD1 as D (5 bases). Per the germline V gene, CDR1 is SSHAT and CDR2 is FNYEAQ (reference sequence). CDR3 length: 13 residues. Looking up the rest from reference TRBV7-7 and TRBJ2-5 gives the full variable domain: GAGVSQSPRYKVTKRGQDVTLRCDPISSHATLYWYQQALGQGPEFLTYFNYEAQPDKSGLPSDRFSAERPEGSISTLTIQRTEQRDSAMYRCASSPGNQETQYFGPGTRLLVL.

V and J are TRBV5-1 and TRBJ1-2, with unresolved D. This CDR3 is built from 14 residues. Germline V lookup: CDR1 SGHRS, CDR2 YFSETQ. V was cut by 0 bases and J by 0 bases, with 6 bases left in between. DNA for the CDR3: TGCGCCAGCAGCTTGGGACTTTCTAACTATGGCTACACCTTC. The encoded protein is CASSLGLSNYGYTF.